This T cell receptor beta chain is from a study of CXCR3-negative and CXCR3-positive naive CD8 T cells. General observations from the study: Relative to CXCR3-negative naive cells, CXCR3-positive naive cells had more hydrophobic TRB CDR3s. Naive CXCR3-positive and CXCR3-negative cells shared TRBV-TRBJ usage; memory cells diverged. Surface CD5 was comparable between naive subsets; TCR strength was inferred from TRB CDR3 properties.

The libraries of TRB cDNA were prepared using 5' RACE with UMI labels. Following a re-call of the 5' RACE reads, TCRdb has one entry per CDR3 protein and lacks DNA. The repertoire table contains approximately 48,000 distinct CDR3 sequences. CDR1 LGHDT and CDR2 YNNKEL come from the germline V gene (reference sequence). The CDR3 covers 12 residues. Note on this clonotype: The antigen is not known.

The sample comprised naive CXCR3+ CD8+ T cells from blood. The subset: CD45RO-CCR7+CD27+CD95- naive CD8+ T cells expressing CXCR3 (TNR3+). This receptor was obtained from a human donor in good health. Some clones in this sample may be carry-over from other donors' samples. The V call is TRBV3-1, the J call TRBJ2-3. CDR3 residues: CASSQKRATQYF.